The 2 T cell receptor beta chains in this list originate from one sample, sequenced in a study of blood T cell repertoires in COVID-19. TCRdb's table, derived via immunoSEQ multiplex PCR, lists solely in-frame clones and lacks some. The table lists fewer than 700,000 clones, roughly 89% of them singletons, with around 8% in the top ten. The specimen sequenced was peripheral blood. The source of these receptors is a woman between 45 and 60 years old with COVID-19, enrolled during active disease.

The rearrangement joins TRBV9 to TRBJ2-1; 8 bases map to TRBD2. V lost 0 bases, J lost 14 bases, and 16 bases stayed unmatched. This CDR3 spans 16 amino acids. Per the germline V gene, CDR1 is SGDLS and CDR2 is YYNGEE. The CDR3 DNA follows: TGTGCCAGCAGCGTAGGGGAGAAGGGTCCAAGAGCGGGGGAGTTCTTC. Translating it yields CASSVGEKGPRAGEFF.

V gene TRBV13 combines with J gene TRBJ1-1; possible D gene TRBD1, 5 bases. V shed 3 bases and J shed 8 bases, with 16 bases lying between them. Germline values: CDR1 PRHDT, CDR2 FYEKMQ (reference sequence). This CDR3 region has 14 residues. The CDR3 protein is CASSFLTDHPEAFF. The DNA of the CDR3 is TGTGCCAGCAGCTTCCTGACAGACCACCCCGAAGCTTTCTTT.